This TCR beta chain appears in the sequencing data of a study of metastatic and nonmetastatic thyroid tumors. Study conclusions and caveats: Reportedly, malignant thyroid tumors had significantly higher TCR beta diversity than benign nodules, in blood and tumor.

As to this clone: Its antigen remains unidentified.

Original processing methods: What underpinned the distant-metastasis classifier for papillary thyroid cancer was the set of CDR3 differences across clinicopathological groups. TCRdb reassembled clones from the PCR reads with MiXCR. The V and J calls were determined by TCRdb, not by the authors. The table shows about 6,400 clones, with around a third occurring only once. From germline, CDR1 is GTSNPN and CDR2 SVGIG (reference sequence). V lost 2 bases and J lost 0, with 11 bases in between. This CDR3 contains 15 residues. Every patient was untreated before thyroid surgery. The chain joins TRBV30 to TRBJ2-1; D is unclear. The receptor was derived from a female donor with papillary thyroid cancer or a benign thyroid nodule (not recorded which). Some clones in this sample may be carry-over from other donors' samples. Source material: tumor tissue. CDR3 nucleotide sequence: TGTGCCTGGAGTCCCCCAAACCTCTCCTACAATGAGCAGTTCTTC. Residues: CAWSPPNLSYNEQFF.